This T cell receptor beta chain is drawn from a study of CD8 T cells in ankylosing spondylitis. Overall study findings and caveats: A TCR beta motif of several highly homologous variants seemed to mark ankylosing spondylitis blood.

TCRdb re-called the 5' RACE reads through MiXCR, storing one row per CDR3 protein. The table shows about 440,000 distinct CDR3 sequences, with 15% to 20% occurring only once. This clonotype was counted between two and nine times. Its specificity is unknown. This receptor was taken from a male donor with ankylosing spondylitis. The source material was blood, either unsorted or a sorted T cell fraction (not recorded which).

Here the CDR3 DNA reads TGCAGCGCGATTCAGGGGGGCGGCAATGAGCAGTTCTTC. As protein: CSAIQGGGNEQFF. V is TRBV29-1 and J is TRBJ2-1, with D possibly being TRBD1 (7 bases). Trimming took off 7 bases at V and 6 bases at J, with 16 bases between the two ends. Looked up from germline, CDR1 is SQVTM and CDR2 is ANQGSEA. The CDR3 has 13 amino acids.